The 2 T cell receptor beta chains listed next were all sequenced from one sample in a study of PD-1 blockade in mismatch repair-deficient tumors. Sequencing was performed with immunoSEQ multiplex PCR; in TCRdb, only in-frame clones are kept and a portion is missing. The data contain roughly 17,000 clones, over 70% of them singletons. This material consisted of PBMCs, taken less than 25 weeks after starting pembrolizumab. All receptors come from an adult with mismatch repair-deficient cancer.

Here the CDR3 DNA reads TGTGCCAGTAGTACCTCGGACAGGTCCTACAATGAGCAGTTCTTC. Translating it yields CASSTSDRSYNEQFF. The chain carries TRBV19 and TRBJ2-1, with TRBD1 matching 7 bases. Germline V gene data show CDR1 as LNHDA and CDR2 as SQIVND (reference sequence). The CDR3 totals 15 residues. Losses at the gene ends were 4 bases for V and 1 base for J; bases not matched to a gene: 4.

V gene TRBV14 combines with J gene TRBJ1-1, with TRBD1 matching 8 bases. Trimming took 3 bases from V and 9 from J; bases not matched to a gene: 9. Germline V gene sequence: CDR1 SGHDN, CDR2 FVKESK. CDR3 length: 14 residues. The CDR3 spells CASSQNWGTGQAFF. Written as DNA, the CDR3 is TGTGCCAGCAGCCAGAACTGGGGGACAGGACAAGCTTTCTTT.